A selection of T cell receptor beta chains follows, all from one sample in a study of CD8+ T cells in alopecia areata. Sequenced by immunoSEQ multiplex PCR; TCRdb stores in-frame clones only, minus some. The table has about 200,000 clones, 50% to 60% seen once; the top ten hold under 0.5%. The sequencing here drew on CD4+ T cells sorted from blood, taken at week 0. The receptor set was obtained from a human donor with alopecia areata. Both conserved end residues are part of each CDR3. D genes are given only for firm matches. Clone size is stated in some rows and not others, as once, few, many or a class when expanded.

TRBV7-2	TRBJ2-3	few	TRBD2	CASSLGASGTDTQYF	TGTGCCAGCAGCTTAGGGGCTAGCGGGACAGATACGCAGTATTTT
TRBV5-1	TRBJ2-7	NA	NA	CASSLVKKPYEQYF	TGCGCCAGCAGCTTGGTCAAGAAACCCTACGAGCAGTACTTC
TRBV5-1	TRBJ2-5	NA	TRBD2	CASSLGLAGEETQYF	TGCGCCAGCAGCTTAGGACTAGCGGGAGAAGAGACCCAGTACTTC
TRBV7-9	TRBJ1-5	NA	NA	CASSLSHSSNQPQHF	TGTGCCAGCAGCTTATCGCACAGCTCCAATCAGCCCCAGCATTTT
TRBV7-9	TRBJ1-6	NA	NA	CASTPGELNSPLHF	TGTGCCAGCACCCCGGGGGAACTTAATTCACCCCTCCACTTT
TRBV13	TRBJ2-7	NA	NA	CATSRRNPGLDGNEQYF	TGTGCCACCTCGCGGAGGAATCCGGGACTGGATGGTAACGAGCAGTACTTC
TRBV5-4	TRBJ1-3	NA	TRBD1	CASSSTQGGNTIYF	TGTGCCAGCAGCTCAACACAGGGGGGAAACACCATATATTTT
TRBV7-9	TRBJ2-7	NA	TRBD1	CASTGQGNEQYF	TGTGCCAGCACAGGACAGGGGAACGAGCAGTACTTC
TRBV29-1	TRBJ2-7	NA	NA	CSVGTAEQYF	TGCAGCGTGGGGACGGCCGAGCAGTACTTC
TRBV9	TRBJ1-2	once	TRBD1	CASSRRDRDNYGYTF	TGTGCCAGCAGCAGGCGGGACAGGGATAACTATGGCTACACCTTC
TRBV7-2	TRBJ2-5	NA	NA	CASSLMNVETQYF	TGTGCCAGCAGCTTGATGAACGTGGAGACCCAGTACTTC
TRBV30	TRBJ2-5	NA	TRBD1	CAWSSTGAETQYF	TGTGCCTGGAGTTCTACAGGGGCAGAGACCCAGTACTTC
TRBV23-1	TRBJ1-5	NA	NA	CASSPGISGRHSNQPQHF	TGCGCCAGCAGTCCCGGAATCTCGGGGCGGCATAGCAATCAGCCCCAGCATTTT
TRBV5-1	TRBJ2-5	few	TRBD2	CASSSGRGDQETQYF	TGCGCCAGCAGCTCGGGGCGGGGGGACCAAGAGACCCAGTACTTC
TRBV30	TRBJ1-5	NA	NA	CASSGGNSNQPQHF	TGTGCCTCGTCGGGCGGGAATAGCAATCAGCCCCAGCATTTT
TRBV6-1	TRBJ2-2	NA	NA	CAGQSPNTGELFF	TGTGCCGGACAGTCCCCGAACACCGGGGAGCTGTTTTTT
TRBV6-1	TRBJ2-3	NA	NA	CASSDRNRDTDTQYF	TGTGCCAGCAGTGATCGTAACAGAGACACAGATACGCAGTATTTT
TRBV19	TRBJ1-5	NA	TRBD1	CASSTSDRGNQPQHF	TGTGCCAGTAGTACCTCGGACAGGGGAAATCAGCCCCAGCATTTT
TRBV7-9	TRBJ1-1	NA	NA	CASSLARAMNTEAFF	TGTGCCAGCAGCTTAGCGAGGGCGATGAACACTGAAGCTTTCTTT
TRBV1	TRBJ2-7	NA	NA	CTSSRGEQYF	TGCACCAGCAGCCGGGGCGAGCAGTACTTC
TRBV6-1	TRBJ1-4	many	TRBD1	CASSEARDRRVLNEKLFF	TGTGCCAGCAGTGAAGCGCGGGACAGGAGGGTTCTTAATGAAAAACTGTTTTTT